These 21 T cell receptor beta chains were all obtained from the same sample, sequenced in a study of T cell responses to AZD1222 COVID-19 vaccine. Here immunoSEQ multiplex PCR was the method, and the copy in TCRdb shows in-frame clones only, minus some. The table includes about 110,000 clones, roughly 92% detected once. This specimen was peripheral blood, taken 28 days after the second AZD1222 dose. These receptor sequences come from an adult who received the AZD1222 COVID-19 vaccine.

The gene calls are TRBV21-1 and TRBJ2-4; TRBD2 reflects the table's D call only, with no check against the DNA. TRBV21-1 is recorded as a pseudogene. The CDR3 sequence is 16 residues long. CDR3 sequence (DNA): TGTGCCAGCAGCAAAGTCCCGGGGGGGTCCAAAAACATTCAGTACTTC. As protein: CASSKVPGGSKNIQYF.

The CDR3 sequence: CASSPRAGGFDTEAFF. The CDR3, as DNA: TGTGCCAGCTCACCACGGGCAGGGGGCTTCGACACTGAAGCTTTCTTT. This chain joins TRBV18 and TRBJ1-1; TRBD1 matches 8 bases. J lost 3 bases, V lost 1 base, and 7 bases had no gene match. Germline CDR1 reads KGHSH; CDR2 reads LQKENI. The CDR3 covers 16 residues. Based on the CDR3 plus reference TRBV18 and TRBJ1-1, the full variable domain is NAGVMQNPRHLVRRRGQEARLRCSPMKGHSHVYWYRQLPEEGLKFMVYLQKENIIDESGMPKERFSAEFPKEGPSILRIQQVVRGDSAAYFCASSPRAGGFDTEAFFGQGTRLTVV.

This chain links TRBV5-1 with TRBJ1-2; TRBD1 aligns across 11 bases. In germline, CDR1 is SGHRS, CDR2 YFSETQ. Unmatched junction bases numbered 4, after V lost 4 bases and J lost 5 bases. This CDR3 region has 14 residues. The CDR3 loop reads CASSPRDRGYGYTF. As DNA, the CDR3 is TGCGCCAGCAGCCCCCGGGACAGGGGGTATGGCTACACCTTC.

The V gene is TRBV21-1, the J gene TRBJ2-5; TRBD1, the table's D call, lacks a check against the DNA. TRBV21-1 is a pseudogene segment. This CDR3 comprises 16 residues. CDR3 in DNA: TGTGCCAGCAGCAAAGGCGGGTCAGGGGGCCCCGCGACCCAGTACTTC. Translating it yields CASSKGGSGGPATQYF.

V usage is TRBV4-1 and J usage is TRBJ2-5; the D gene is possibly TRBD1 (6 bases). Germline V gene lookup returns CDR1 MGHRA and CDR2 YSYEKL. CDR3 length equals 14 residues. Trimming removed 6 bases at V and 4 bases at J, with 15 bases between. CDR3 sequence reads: CASRPTGFGETQYF. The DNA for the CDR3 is TGCGCCAGCAGGCCCACAGGGTTTGGAGAGACCCAGTACTTC.

The CDR3 DNA reads TGTGCCAGCAGCAAGGCCGAATTACTAGCGGGGGAAGAGACCCAGTACTTC. Its protein product is CASSKAELLAGEETQYF. The V and J genes are TRBV21-1 and TRBJ2-5; TRBD2, the table's D call, was not compared with the DNA. TRBV21-1 is deemed a pseudogene. The CDR3 length is 17 residues.

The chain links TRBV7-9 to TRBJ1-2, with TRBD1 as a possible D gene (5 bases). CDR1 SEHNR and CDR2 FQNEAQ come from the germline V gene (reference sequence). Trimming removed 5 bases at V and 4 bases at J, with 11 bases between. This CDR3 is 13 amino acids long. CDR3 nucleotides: TGTGCCAGCAGCGAAGGGGCCATCTATGGCTACACCTTC. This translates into CASSEGAIYGYTF.

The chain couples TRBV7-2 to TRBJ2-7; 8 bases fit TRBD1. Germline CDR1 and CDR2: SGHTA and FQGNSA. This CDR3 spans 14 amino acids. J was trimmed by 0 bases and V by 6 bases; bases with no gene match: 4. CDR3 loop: CASRLDRGSYEQYF. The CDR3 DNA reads TGTGCCAGCAGGCTAGACAGGGGCTCCTACGAGCAGTACTTC.

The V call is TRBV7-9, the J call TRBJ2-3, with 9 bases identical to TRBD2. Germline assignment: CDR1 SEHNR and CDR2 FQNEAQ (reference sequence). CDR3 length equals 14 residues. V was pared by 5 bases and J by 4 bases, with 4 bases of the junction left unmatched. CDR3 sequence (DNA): TGTGCCAGCAGCCAAGCGGGAGGAGCAGATACGCAGTATTTT. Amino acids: CASSQAGGADTQYF.

The CDR3 coding sequence is TGTGCCAGCAGCTTACGGGACAGAGGCACAGATACGCAGTATTTT. Translated, it gives CASSLRDRGTDTQYF. The chain has TRBV7-3 and TRBJ2-3, with 7 bases fitting TRBD1. V dropped 2 bases and J dropped 1; count of bases not matched to a gene: 3. This CDR3 is built from 15 residues. Per germline, CDR1 SGHTA and CDR2 FQGTGA.

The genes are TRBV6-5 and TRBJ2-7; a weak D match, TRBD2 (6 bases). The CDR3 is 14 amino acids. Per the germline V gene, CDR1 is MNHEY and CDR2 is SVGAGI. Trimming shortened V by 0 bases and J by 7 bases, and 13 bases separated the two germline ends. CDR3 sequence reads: CASSYSRGTAEQYF. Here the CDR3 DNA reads TGTGCCAGCAGTTACTCCCGCGGGACGGCGGAGCAGTACTTC.

CDR3 DNA: TGTGCCAGTAGTATAGCAGCCAGCTCTGGGGCCAACGTCCTGACTTTC. This sequence encodes CASSIAASSGANVLTF. J is TRBJ2-6 and V is TRBV19; D gene uncertain. Trimming stripped 1 base from V and 0 bases from J, with 7 bases between. The CDR3 runs 16 residues. Germline-derived CDR1 and CDR2 are LNHDA and SQIVND (reference sequence).

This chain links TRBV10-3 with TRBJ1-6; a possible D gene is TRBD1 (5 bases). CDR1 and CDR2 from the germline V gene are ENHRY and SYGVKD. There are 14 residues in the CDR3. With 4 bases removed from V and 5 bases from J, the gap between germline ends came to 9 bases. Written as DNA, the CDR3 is TGTGCCATCAGTGGGGGGGGGAATAATTCACCCCTCCACTTT. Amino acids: CAISGGGNNSPLHF.

Here the CDR3 reads CATRQGGYEQYF. CDR3 bases: TGTGCCACCAGACAGGGCGGCTACGAGCAGTACTTC. This chain joins TRBV6-5 and TRBJ2-7; TRBD1 matches 7 bases. Germline loops: CDR1 MNHEY, CDR2 SVGAGI. The length of the CDR3 is 12 residues. Trimming took 10 bases from V and 3 from J; bases not matched to a gene: 6.

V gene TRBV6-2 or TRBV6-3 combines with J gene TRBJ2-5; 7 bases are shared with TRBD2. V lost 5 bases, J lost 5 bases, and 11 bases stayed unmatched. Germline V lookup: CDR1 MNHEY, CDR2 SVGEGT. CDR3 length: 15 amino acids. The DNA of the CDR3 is TGTGCCAGCAGTGACGGGACTAACTCAAGGGAGACCCAGTACTTC. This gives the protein CASSDGTNSRETQYF.

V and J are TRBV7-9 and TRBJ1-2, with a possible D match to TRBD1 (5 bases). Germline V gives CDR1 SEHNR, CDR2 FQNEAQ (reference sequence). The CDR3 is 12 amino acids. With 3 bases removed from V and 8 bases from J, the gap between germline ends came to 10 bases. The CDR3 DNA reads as TGTGCCAGCAGCTTTAGGGGTGTCGGCTACACCTTC. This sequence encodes CASSFRGVGYTF.

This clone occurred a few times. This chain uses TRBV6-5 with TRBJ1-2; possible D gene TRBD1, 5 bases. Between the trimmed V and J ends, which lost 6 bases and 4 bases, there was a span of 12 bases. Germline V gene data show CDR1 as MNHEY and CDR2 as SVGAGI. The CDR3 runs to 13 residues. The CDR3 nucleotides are TGTGCCAGCAGCAGGGCTGATGGCTATGGCTACACCTTC. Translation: CASSRADGYGYTF.

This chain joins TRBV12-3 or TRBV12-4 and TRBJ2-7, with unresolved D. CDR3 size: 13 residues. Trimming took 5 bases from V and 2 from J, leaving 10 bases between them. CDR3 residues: CASSPHGTYEQYF. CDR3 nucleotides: TGTGCCAGCAGTCCTCACGGAACCTACGAGCAGTACTTC.

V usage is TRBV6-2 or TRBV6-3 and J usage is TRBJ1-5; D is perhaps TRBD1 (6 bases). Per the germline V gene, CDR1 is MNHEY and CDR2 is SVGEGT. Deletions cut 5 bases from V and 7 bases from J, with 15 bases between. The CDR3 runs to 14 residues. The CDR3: CASSNRAVRQPQHF. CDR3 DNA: TGTGCCAGCAGTAACAGGGCGGTAAGACAGCCCCAGCATTTT.

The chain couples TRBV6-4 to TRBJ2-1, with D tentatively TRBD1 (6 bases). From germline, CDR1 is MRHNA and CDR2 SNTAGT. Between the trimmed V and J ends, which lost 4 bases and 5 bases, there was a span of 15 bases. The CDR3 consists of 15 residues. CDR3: CASSGEGEYNNEQFF. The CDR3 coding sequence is TGTGCCAGCAGTGGCGAGGGGGAGTACAACAATGAGCAGTTCTTC.

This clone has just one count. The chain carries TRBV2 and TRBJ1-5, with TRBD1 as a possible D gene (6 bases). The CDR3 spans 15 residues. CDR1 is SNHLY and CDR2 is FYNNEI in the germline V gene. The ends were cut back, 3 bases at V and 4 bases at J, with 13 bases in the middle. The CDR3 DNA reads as TGTGCCAGCAGTGACTGGGGGGCAGGAAATCAGCCCCAGCATTTT. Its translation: CASSDWGAGNQPQHF.